This T cell receptor (beta chain) was captured in a study of blood T cell repertoires in COVID-19. Study-level background: Samples of COVID-19 (acute and convalescent) were obtained from the United States, Italy and Spain.

Followed over time, Seattle patients had been enrolled while infection was active. Authors' data handling: Reference gene primer amplification gave nucleated cell count estimates. Measured with immunoSEQ multiplex PCR; TCRdb has only the in-frame clones, and not every one. V and J calls and clone size are copied from that table; D and trimming were computed from the DNA. The sample lists about 200,000 clones; roughly nine tenths were seen once. Trimming took 7 bases from V and 5 from J, leaving 14 bases between them. From germline, CDR1 is MNHEY and CDR2 SVGAGI. The CDR3 is 13 amino acids. Sequencing used peripheral blood. The chain couples TRBV6-5 to TRBJ1-2; the D gene is possibly TRBD1 (6 bases). This TCR derives from a man aged 55 to 70 with COVID-19, enrolled during active disease. CDR3 DNA sequence: TGTGCCAGCATTGGTGCAGGGGATTATGGCTACACCTTC. Translating it yields CASIGAGDYGYTF.